This entry lists 14 T cell receptor beta chains sequenced from one sample in a study of T cell changes during pregnancy in multiple sclerosis. Measured with immunoSEQ multiplex PCR; TCRdb has only the in-frame clones, and not every one. There are about 48,000 clones in the sample; roughly 88% occur only once, and 1% to 1.5% lies in the top ten. The specimen comprised CD4+ T cells from peripheral blood mononuclear cells, sampled in the second trimester of pregnancy. Every receptor here comes from a female donor with multiple sclerosis, enrolled in a pregnancy study.

The chain joins TRBV5-1 to TRBJ2-2, with a tentative D call TRBD1 (7 bases). CDR1 is SGHRS, CDR2 YFSETQ, per germline. This CDR3 comprises 17 residues. The V end lost 0 bases, the J end lost 3 bases, and 15 bases lay between the germline ends. The CDR3 spells CASSLGQGGLDTGELFF. The CDR3 nucleotides are TGCGCCAGCAGCTTGGGACAGGGAGGTTTGGACACCGGGGAGCTGTTTTTT. The variable domain in full, with the rest retrieved from reference TRBV5-1 and TRBJ2-2, is KAGVTQTPRYLIKTRGQQVTLSCSPISGHRSVSWYQQTPGQGLQFLFEYFSETQRNKGNFPGRFSGRQFSNSRSEMNVSTLELGDSALYLCASSLGQGGLDTGELFFGEGSRLTVL.

The chain combines TRBV27 with TRBJ2-3, with D perhaps matching TRBD2 (10 bases). Trimming stripped 4 bases from V and 14 bases from J, with 28 bases between. This CDR3 contains 16 residues. CDR1 and CDR2 (germline): MNHEY, SMNVEV (reference sequence). Written as DNA, the CDR3 is TGTGCCAGCAGTTCCAGGACAGGGGACCTAGCGGGAGATTTGTATTTT. Protein sequence: CASSSRTGDLAGDLYF.

This chain links TRBV10-1 with TRBJ2-2; 9 nucleotides align to TRBD2. CDR1 is WNHNN, CDR2 SYGVQD, per germline (reference sequence). This CDR3 contains 16 residues. V was clipped by 3 bases and J by 3 bases; unmatched bases: 5. CDR3 loop: CASSDFSGRYTGELFF. CDR3 nucleotide sequence: TGCGCCAGCAGTGATTTTAGCGGGAGATACACCGGGGAGCTGTTTTTT.

The genes are TRBV7-3 and TRBJ2-7; possible D gene TRBD2, 6 bases. This CDR3 has 13 residues. The germline V gene encodes CDR1 SGHTA and CDR2 FQGTGA. V lost 0 bases to trimming and J lost 5 bases, with 8 bases between them. The CDR3 bases are TGTGCCAGCAGCTTAACAGGCGGGAACGAGCAGTACTTC. It yields the protein CASSLTGGNEQYF. Together with reference TRBV7-3 and TRBJ2-7, the CDR3 gives the full variable domain: GAGVSQTPSNKVTEKGKYVELRCDPISGHTALYWYRQSLGQGPEFLIYFQGTGAADDSGLPNDRFFAVRPEGSVSTLKIQRTERGDSAVYLCASSLTGGNEQYFGPGTRLTVT.

The J gene is TRBJ1-1, the V gene TRBV5-4; no clear D gene. The V and J ends lost 7 bases and 0 bases respectively, with 16 bases between them. CDR3 size: 15 residues. Germline CDR1 SGHNT, CDR2 YYREEE (reference sequence). Here the CDR3 reads CASGRASPMNTEAFF. As DNA, the CDR3 is TGTGCCAGCGGGCGGGCCTCGCCCATGAACACTGAAGCTTTCTTT.

J is TRBJ1-4 and V is TRBV28; 8 positions match TRBD1. V shed 4 bases and J 8 bases; nucleotides not matched to a gene: 3. This CDR3 region has 13 residues. Germline CDR1 is MDHEN and CDR2 is SYDVKM. The CDR3: CASSSGGEEKLFF. CDR3 bases: TGTGCCAGCAGTTCAGGGGGCGAGGAAAAACTGTTTTTT.

The rearrangement joins TRBV7-2 to TRBJ1-1; 7 bases are shared with TRBD1. The CDR3 length is 14 residues. Germline V CDR1 and CDR2: SGHTA, FQGNSA. The ends lost 1 base at V and 7 bases at J; junction bases unmatched: 6. In DNA, the CDR3 is TGTGCCAGCAGCTTAGGGGGACAGCCGAATGAAGCTTTCTTT. Its protein product is CASSLGGQPNEAFF. Combining the CDR3 with reference TRBV7-2 and TRBJ1-1 gives the whole variable domain GAGVSQSPSNKVTEKGKDVELRCDPISGHTALYWYRQSLGQGLEFLIYFQGNSAPDKSGLPSDRFSAERTGGSVSTLTIQRTQQEDSAVYLCASSLGGQPNEAFFGQGTRLTVV.

This chain links TRBV20-1 with TRBJ2-7, with 7 bases that match TRBD2. V was clipped by 7 bases and J by 7 bases; unmatched bases: 7. CDR1 is DFQATT, CDR2 SNEGSKA, per germline (reference sequence). The CDR3 is 11 residues long. In DNA form, the CDR3 reads TGCAGTGTCAGGCGGGGGTGGGAGCAGTACTTC. It specifies CSVRRGWEQYF.

The chain recombines TRBV7-9 with TRBJ1-2, with TRBD1 identical over 7 bases. The CDR3 covers 14 residues. J gave up 0 bases and V 5 bases, and 3 bases lay outside the gene matches. Germline V gene sequence: CDR1 SEHNR, CDR2 FQNEAQ (reference sequence). The chain's CDR3 is CASSRGQTNYGYTF. The CDR3 DNA sequence: TGTGCCAGCAGCCGGGGACAGACTAACTATGGCTACACCTTC.

The gene calls are TRBV28 and TRBJ2-7, with 8 bases aligning to TRBD2. CDR1 MDHEN and CDR2 SYDVKM come from the germline V gene. V was pared by 7 bases and J by 0 bases, with 2 bases of the junction left unmatched. This CDR3 region has 13 residues. Written as DNA, the CDR3 is TGTGCCAGCATGAGCGGGAGCTCCTACGAGCAGTACTTC. It codes for CASMSGSSYEQYF.

The J gene is TRBJ1-2, the V gene TRBV9, with 8 bases fitting TRBD1. This CDR3 is built from 14 residues. V shed 4 bases and J 5 bases; nucleotides not matched to a gene: 7. The germline V gene encodes CDR1 SGDLS and CDR2 YYNGEE. The CDR3 loop reads CASSPDRVGYGYTF. The CDR3 nucleotides read TGTGCCAGCAGCCCGGACAGGGTTGGTTATGGCTACACCTTC.

This clone was counted a single time. The J gene is TRBJ2-7, the V gene TRBV6-8, with TRBD1 identical over 7 bases. Losses at the gene ends were 1 base for V and 2 bases for J; bases not matched to a gene: 5. This CDR3 region has 15 residues. Per germline, CDR1 MNHGY and CDR2 SAAAGT. CDR3 loop: CASSYWGTEPYEQYF. CDR3 bases: TGTGCCAGCAGTTACTGGGGGACAGAGCCCTACGAGCAGTACTTC.

The chain carries TRBV18 and TRBJ1-2; the match to TRBD1 covers 7 bases. Germline assignment: CDR1 KGHSH and CDR2 LQKENI. The CDR3 consists of 16 residues. V shed 3 bases and J 6 bases; nucleotides not matched to a gene: 13. CDR3 loop: CASSPNQQGSRDGYTF. CDR3 coding DNA: TGTGCCAGCTCACCGAACCAACAGGGGTCGCGGGATGGCTACACCTTC.

The chain uses TRBV19 and TRBJ2-2; maybe TRBD1 (6 bases). Trimming left V 9 bases short and J 3 bases short, with 11 bases between. CDR1 LNHDA and CDR2 SQIVND come from the germline V gene (reference sequence). This CDR3 region has 13 residues. This chain's CDR3 is CASPKGDTGELFF. In DNA form, the CDR3 reads TGTGCCAGCCCTAAGGGGGACACCGGGGAGCTGTTTTTT.